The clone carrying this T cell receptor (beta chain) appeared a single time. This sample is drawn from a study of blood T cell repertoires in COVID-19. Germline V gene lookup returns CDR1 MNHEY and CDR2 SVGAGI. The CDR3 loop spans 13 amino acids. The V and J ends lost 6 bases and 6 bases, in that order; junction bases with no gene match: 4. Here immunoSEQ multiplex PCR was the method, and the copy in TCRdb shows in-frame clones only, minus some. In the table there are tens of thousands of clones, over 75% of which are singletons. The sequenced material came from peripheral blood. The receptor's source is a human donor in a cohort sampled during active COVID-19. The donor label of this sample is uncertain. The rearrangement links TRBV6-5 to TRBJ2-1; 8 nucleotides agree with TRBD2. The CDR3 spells CASRTLAGNEQFF. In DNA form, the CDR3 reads TGTGCCAGCAGAACTCTAGCGGGCAATGAGCAGTTCTTC.